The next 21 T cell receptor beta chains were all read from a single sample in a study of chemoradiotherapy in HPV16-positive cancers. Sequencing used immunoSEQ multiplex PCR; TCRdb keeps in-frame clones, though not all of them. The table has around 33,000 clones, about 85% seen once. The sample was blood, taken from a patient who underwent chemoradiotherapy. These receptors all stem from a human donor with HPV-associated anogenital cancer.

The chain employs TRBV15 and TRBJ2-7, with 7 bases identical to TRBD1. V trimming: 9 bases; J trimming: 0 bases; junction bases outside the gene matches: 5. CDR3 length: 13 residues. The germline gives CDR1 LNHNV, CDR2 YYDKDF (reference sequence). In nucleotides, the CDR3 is TGTGCCACTCGGGACAGACACTCCTACGAGCAGTACTTC. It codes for CATRDRHSYEQYF.

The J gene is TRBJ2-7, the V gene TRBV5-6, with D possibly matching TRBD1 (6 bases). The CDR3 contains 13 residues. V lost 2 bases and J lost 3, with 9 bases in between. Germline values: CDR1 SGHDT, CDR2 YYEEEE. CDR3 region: CASSFGRGYEQYF. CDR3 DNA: TGTGCCAGCAGCTTCGGCAGGGGCTACGAGCAGTACTTC.

CDR3 bases: TGTGCCAGCAGCTTAGCGGGGGGCACCTATGGCTACACCTTC. This gives the protein CASSLAGGTYGYTF. This sequence joins TRBV7-9 and TRBJ1-2; D perhaps matches TRBD1 (6 bases). Germline V gives CDR1 SEHNR, CDR2 FQNEAQ (reference sequence). There are 14 residues in the CDR3. V shed 0 bases and J shed 4 bases, with 9 bases lying between them. The full variable domain, in which reference TRBV7-9 and TRBJ1-2 provide the parts outside the CDR3, is DTGVSQNPRHKITKRGQNVTFRCDPISEHNRLYWYRQTLGQGPEFLTYFQNEAQLEKSRLLSDRFSAERPKGSFSTLEIQRTEQGDSAMYLCASSLAGGTYGYTFGSGTRLTVV.

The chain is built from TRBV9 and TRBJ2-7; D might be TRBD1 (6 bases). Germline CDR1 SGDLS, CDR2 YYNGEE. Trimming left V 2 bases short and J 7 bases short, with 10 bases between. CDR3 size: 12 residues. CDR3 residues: CASSVVGGEQYF. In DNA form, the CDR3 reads TGTGCCAGCAGCGTGGTAGGGGGTGAGCAGTACTTC.

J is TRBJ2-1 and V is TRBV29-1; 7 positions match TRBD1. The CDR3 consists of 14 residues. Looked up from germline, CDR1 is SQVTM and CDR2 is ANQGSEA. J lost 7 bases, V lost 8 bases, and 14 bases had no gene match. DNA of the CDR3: TGCAGCATAAGACCCCGTGACAGGGTGAATGAGCAGTTCTTC. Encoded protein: CSIRPRDRVNEQFF.

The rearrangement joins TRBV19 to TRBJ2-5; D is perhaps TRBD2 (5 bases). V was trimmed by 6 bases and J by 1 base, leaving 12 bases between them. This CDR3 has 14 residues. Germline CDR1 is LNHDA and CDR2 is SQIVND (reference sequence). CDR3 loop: CASSPSGSQETQYF. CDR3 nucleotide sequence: TGTGCCAGTAGCCCCTCGGGAAGCCAAGAGACCCAGTACTTC.

CDR3: CASSQDLASIHEQFF. The CDR3 DNA reads TGTGCCAGCAGCCAAGACCTAGCGTCGATTCATGAGCAGTTCTTC. The chain links TRBV14 to TRBJ2-1; TRBD2 might be the D (6 bases). The germline gives CDR1 SGHDN, CDR2 FVKESK. This CDR3 has 15 amino acids. Trimming cost V 0 bases and J 8 bases, with 14 bases left between them. Drawing the rest from reference TRBV14 and TRBJ2-1, the complete variable domain is EAGVTQFPSHSVIEKGQTVTLRCDPISGHDNLYWYRRVMGKEIKFLLHFVKESKQDESGMPNNRFLAERTGGTYSTLKVQPAELEDSGVYFCASSQDLASIHEQFFGPGTRLTVL.

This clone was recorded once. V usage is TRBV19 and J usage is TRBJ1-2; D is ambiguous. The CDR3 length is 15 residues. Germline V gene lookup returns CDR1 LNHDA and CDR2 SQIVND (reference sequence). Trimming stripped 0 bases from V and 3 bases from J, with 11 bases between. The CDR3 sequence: CASSIDSTDYYGYTF. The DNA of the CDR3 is TGTGCCAGTAGTATAGATTCGACGGACTACTATGGCTACACCTTC. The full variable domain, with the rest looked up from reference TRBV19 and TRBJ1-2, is DGGITQSPKYLFRKEGQNVTLSCEQNLNHDAMYWYRQDPGQGLRLIYYSQIVNDFQKGDIAEGYSVSREKKESFPLTVTSAQKNPTAFYLCASSIDSTDYYGYTFGSGTRLTVV.

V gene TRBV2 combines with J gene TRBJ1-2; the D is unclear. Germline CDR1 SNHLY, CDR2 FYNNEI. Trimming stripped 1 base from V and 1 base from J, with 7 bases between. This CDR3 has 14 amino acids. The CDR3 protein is CASSEGRINYGYTF. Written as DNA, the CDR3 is TGTGCCAGCAGTGAAGGTCGGATTAACTATGGCTACACCTTC.

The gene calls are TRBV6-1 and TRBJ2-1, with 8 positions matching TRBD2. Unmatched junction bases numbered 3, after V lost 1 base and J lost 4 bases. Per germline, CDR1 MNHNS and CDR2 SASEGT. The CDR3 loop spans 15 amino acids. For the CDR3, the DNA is TGTGCCAGCAGTGAAGGGACTAGCAGTTACAATGAGCAGTTCTTC. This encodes CASSEGTSSYNEQFF.

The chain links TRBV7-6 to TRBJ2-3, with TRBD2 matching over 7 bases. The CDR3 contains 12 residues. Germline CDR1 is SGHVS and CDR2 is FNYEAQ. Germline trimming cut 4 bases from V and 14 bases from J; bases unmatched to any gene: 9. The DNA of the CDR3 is TGTGCCAGCAGCTCTATAACTGGGAGGGCGTATTTT. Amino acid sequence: CASSSITGRAYF.

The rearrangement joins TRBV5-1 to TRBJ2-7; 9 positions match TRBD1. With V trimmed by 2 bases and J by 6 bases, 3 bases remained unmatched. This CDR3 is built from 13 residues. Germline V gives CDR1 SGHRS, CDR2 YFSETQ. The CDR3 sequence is CASSFRDRAEQYF. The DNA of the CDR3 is TGCGCCAGCAGCTTCCGGGACAGGGCCGAGCAGTACTTC.

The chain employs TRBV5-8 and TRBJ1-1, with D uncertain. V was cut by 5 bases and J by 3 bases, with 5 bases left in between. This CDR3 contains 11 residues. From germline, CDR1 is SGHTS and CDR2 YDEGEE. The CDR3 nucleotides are TGTGCCAGCAGTTTATACACTGAAGCTTTCTTT. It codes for CASSLYTEAFF.

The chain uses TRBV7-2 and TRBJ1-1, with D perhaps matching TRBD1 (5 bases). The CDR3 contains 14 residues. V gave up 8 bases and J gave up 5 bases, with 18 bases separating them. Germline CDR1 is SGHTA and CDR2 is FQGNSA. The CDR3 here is CASSSRSGGTEAFF. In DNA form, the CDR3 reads TGTGCCAGCTCCTCGCGATCTGGGGGGACTGAAGCTTTCTTT.

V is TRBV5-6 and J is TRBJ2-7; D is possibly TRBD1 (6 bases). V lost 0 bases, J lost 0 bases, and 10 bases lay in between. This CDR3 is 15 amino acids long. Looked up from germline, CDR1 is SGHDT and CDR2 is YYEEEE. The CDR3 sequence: CASSLGGTSSYEQYF. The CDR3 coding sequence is TGTGCCAGCAGCTTGGGGGGGACAAGCTCCTACGAGCAGTACTTC.

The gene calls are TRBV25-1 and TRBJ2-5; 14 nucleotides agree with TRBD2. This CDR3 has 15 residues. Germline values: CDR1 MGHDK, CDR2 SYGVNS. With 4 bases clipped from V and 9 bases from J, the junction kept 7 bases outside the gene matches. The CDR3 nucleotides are TGTGCCAGCAGTGCCGGGACTAGCGGGGGAGGGCCCCAGTACTTC. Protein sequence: CASSAGTSGGGPQYF. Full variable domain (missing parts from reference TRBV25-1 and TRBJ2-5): EADIYQTPRYLVIGTGKKITLECSQTMGHDKMYWYQQDPGMELHLIHYSYGVNSTEKGDLSSESTVSRIRTEHFPLTLESARPSHTSQYLCASSAGTSGGGPQYFGPGTRLLVL.

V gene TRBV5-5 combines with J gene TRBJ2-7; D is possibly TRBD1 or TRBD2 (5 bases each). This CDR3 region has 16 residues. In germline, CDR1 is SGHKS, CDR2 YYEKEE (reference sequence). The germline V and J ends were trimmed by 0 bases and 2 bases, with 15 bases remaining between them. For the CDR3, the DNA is TGTGCCAGCAGCTTGGCCGGGGCAGGGAGAACCTACGAGCAGTACTTC. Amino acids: CASSLAGAGRTYEQYF. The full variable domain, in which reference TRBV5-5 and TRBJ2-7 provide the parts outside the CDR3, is DAGVTQSPTHLIKTRGQQVTLRCSPISGHKSVSWYQQVLGQGPQFIFQYYEKEERGRGNFPDRFSARQFPNYSSELNVNALLLGDSALYLCASSLAGAGRTYEQYFGPGTRLTVT.

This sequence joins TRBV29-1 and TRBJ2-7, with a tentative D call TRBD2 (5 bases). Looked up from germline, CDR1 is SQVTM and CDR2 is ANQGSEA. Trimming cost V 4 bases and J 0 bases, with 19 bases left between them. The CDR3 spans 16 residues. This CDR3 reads CSVVKTWTGSSYEQYF. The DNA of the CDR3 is TGCAGCGTTGTAAAAACGTGGACGGGGAGCTCCTACGAGCAGTACTTC.

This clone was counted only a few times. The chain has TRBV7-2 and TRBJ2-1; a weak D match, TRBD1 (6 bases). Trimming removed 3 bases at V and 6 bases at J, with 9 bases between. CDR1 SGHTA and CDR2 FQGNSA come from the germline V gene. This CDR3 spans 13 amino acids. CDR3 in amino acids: CASSLDRSNEQFF. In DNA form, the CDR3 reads TGTGCCAGCAGCTTGGACAGAAGCAATGAGCAGTTCTTC.

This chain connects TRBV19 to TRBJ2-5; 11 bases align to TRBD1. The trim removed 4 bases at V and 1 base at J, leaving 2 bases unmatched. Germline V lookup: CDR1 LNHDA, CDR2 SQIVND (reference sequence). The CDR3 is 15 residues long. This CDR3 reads CASSRTGGFQETQYF. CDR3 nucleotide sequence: TGTGCCAGTAGTAGGACAGGGGGCTTCCAAGAGACCCAGTACTTC.

Here the CDR3 DNA reads TGTGCCAGCAGCTTGACTGGCGGGGGGCATGGGACACCCCTCCACTTT. It codes for CASSLTGGGHGTPLHF. The rearrangement joins TRBV5-6 to TRBJ1-6; TRBD1 might be the D (6 bases). This CDR3 has 16 amino acids. Trimming pared 1 base from V and 11 bases from J, leaving 19 bases between. Germline V CDR1 and CDR2: SGHDT, YYEEEE.